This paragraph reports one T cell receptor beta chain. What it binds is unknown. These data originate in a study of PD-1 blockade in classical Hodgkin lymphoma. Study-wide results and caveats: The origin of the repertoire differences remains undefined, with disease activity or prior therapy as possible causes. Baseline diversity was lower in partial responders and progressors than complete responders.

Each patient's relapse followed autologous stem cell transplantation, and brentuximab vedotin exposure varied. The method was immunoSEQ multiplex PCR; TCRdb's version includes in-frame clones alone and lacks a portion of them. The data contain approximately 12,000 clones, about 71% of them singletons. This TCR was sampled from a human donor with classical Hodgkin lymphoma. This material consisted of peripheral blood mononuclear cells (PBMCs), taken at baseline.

The CDR3 sequence is CASSSQGSYEQYF. The CDR3 nucleotides are TGTGCCAGCAGCTCACAGGGTTCCTACGAGCAGTACTTC. The chain has TRBV7-2 and TRBJ2-7; a weak D match, TRBD1 (6 bases). Germline-derived CDR1 and CDR2 are SGHTA and FQGNSA. The CDR3 has 13 amino acids. Deletions cut 4 bases from V and 1 base from J, with 8 bases between.